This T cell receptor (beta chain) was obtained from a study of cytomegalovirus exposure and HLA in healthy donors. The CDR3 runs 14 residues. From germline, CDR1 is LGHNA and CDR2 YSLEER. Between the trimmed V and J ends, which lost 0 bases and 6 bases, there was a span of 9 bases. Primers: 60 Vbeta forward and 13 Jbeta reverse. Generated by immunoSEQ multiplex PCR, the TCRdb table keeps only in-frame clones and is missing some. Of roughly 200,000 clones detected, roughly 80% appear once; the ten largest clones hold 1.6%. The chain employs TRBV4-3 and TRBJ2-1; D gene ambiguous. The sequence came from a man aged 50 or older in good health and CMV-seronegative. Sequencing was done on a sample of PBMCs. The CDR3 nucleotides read TGCGCCAGCAGCCAAGAGAATTGGCTCAATGAGCAGTTCTTC. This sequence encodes CASSQENWLNEQFF.